These 22 T cell receptor beta chains were sequenced from one sample in a study of radiotherapy plus CTLA-4 blockade in lung cancer. Assay: immunoSEQ multiplex PCR; the TCRdb copy retains only in-frame clones and omits some. The data hold around 45,000 clones, with around 73% observed a single time. The sequencing used peripheral blood, collected from a patient treated with radiotherapy plus ipilimumab. Receptors were obtained from a human donor with non-small cell lung cancer who had a complete response to radiotherapy plus ipilimumab.

This clone showed up just once. V gene TRBV7-2 combines with J gene TRBJ1-4, with D possibly TRBD1 on 5 matching bases. CDR3 length: 16 amino acids. Per the germline V gene, CDR1 is SGHTA and CDR2 is FQGNSA. V was trimmed by 5 bases and J by 3 bases, leaving 16 bases between them. The CDR3 DNA sequence: TGTGCCAGCAGCCCCCAGGTGGGGCTAGCTAATGAAAAACTGTTTTTT. It codes for CASSPQVGLANEKLFF.

The V call is TRBV7-2, the J call TRBJ1-5; TRBD1 matches 7 bases. V shed 6 bases, J shed 0 bases, and the junction held 11 bases outside the gene matches. The length of the CDR3 is 17 residues. CDR1 and CDR2 (germline): SGHTA, FQGNSA. DNA for the CDR3: TGTGCCAGCAGTCCTAGAGGGACAGCGTATAGCAATCAGCCCCAGCATTTT. Its protein product is CASSPRGTAYSNQPQHF.

This clone was detected only once. This rearrangement joins TRBV11-2 to TRBJ2-2; tentative D call: TRBD2 (6 bases). Germline CDR1 and CDR2: SGHAT and FQNNGV. Trimming pared 0 bases from V and 4 bases from J, leaving 18 bases between. The CDR3 has 18 amino acids. The CDR3 nucleotides read TGTGCCAGCAGCTTAGAGGGTCGGGGGATCGGGGGCACCGGGGAGCTGTTTTTT. Amino acids: CASSLEGRGIGGTGELFF. The full variable domain, rest sourced from reference TRBV11-2 and TRBJ2-2, is EAGVAQSPRYKIIEKRQSVAFWCNPISGHATLYWYQQILGQGPKLLIQFQNNGVVDDSQLPKDRFSAERLKGVDSTLKIQPAKLEDSAVYLCASSLEGRGIGGTGELFFGEGSRLTVL.

The CDR3 DNA reads TGTGCCAGCAGTCAGACTAGGCCACCCTACGAGCAGTACTTC. It translates to CASSQTRPPYEQYF. V is TRBV28 and J is TRBJ2-7; D is possibly TRBD2 (6 bases). Trimming removed 5 bases at V and 2 bases at J, with 13 bases between. Looked up from germline, CDR1 is MDHEN and CDR2 is SYDVKM. This CDR3 has 14 residues.

The rearrangement links TRBV18 to TRBJ2-2, with D perhaps matching TRBD1 (6 bases). V was pared by 9 bases and J by 4 bases, with 18 bases between. This CDR3 is built from 15 residues. Per germline, CDR1 KGHSH and CDR2 LQKENI. CDR3 region: CASRSPAGVTGELFF. CDR3 coding DNA: TGTGCCAGTCGGAGTCCGGCAGGGGTCACCGGGGAGCTGTTTTTT.

The chain couples TRBV4-2 to TRBJ2-5, with TRBD2 matching 9 bases. Gene TRBJ2-7 matches the end of the DNA better, so the J call may be wrong. Per germline, CDR1 LGHNA and CDR2 YNFKEQ. The CDR3 is 17 residues long. In DNA, the CDR3 is TGTGCCAGCAGCCAAGATCGAGGCGCGGGGGGGGGCTACGAGCAGTACTTC. Amino acid sequence: CASSQDRGAGGGYEQYF.

The sample holds one count of this clone. The rearrangement joins TRBV30 to TRBJ1-5; D gene unclear. Between the trimmed V and J ends, which lost 3 bases and 3 bases, there was a span of 6 bases. The V gene's germline CDR1 is GTSNPN and CDR2 SVGIG (reference sequence). This CDR3 spans 12 amino acids. CDR3 DNA sequence: TGTGCCTGGAGGACTCCCAATCAGCCCCAGCATTTT. Protein: CAWRTPNQPQHF.

This chain links TRBV7-2 with TRBJ2-5, with D possibly TRBD1 on 6 matching bases. The J call could be wrong; TRBJ2-7 is a better fit for the DNA end. Germline CDR1 and CDR2: SGHTA and FQGNSA. CDR3 size: 15 residues. The CDR3 DNA sequence: TGTGCCAGCAGACACCCAGGGGAGAGCTCCTACGAGCAGTACTTC. Its protein product is CASRHPGESSYEQYF.

The chain joins TRBV19 to TRBJ2-5, with D unclear. This CDR3 has 14 residues. Trimming removed 3 bases from V and 2 bases from J, with 10 bases in between. The germline CDR1 and CDR2 sequences are LNHDA and SQIVND (reference sequence). The CDR3 DNA reads as TGTGCCAGTAGTATGGCCCAGACTCAAGAGACCCAGTACTTC. As protein: CASSMAQTQETQYF.

The rearrangement links TRBV18 to TRBJ2-7; 15 positions match TRBD2. The CDR3 totals 18 residues. Germline V CDR1 and CDR2: KGHSH, LQKENI. After removal of 0 bases from V and 3 bases from J, the junction contained 6 bases not matched to a gene. The CDR3 protein is CASSPPGLAGGHSYEQYF. The CDR3 DNA reads as TGTGCCAGCTCACCACCGGGACTAGCGGGGGGCCATAGCTACGAGCAGTACTTC.

J is TRBJ2-7 and V is TRBV9; 8 nucleotides line up with TRBD2. Looked up from germline, CDR1 is SGDLS and CDR2 is YYNGEE. The V and J ends lost 4 bases and 3 bases, in that order; junction bases with no gene match: 3. The CDR3 is made up of 13 amino acids. The CDR3 DNA sequence: TGTGCCAGCAGCCAGGCGGGAGGCTACGAGCAGTACTTC. Its translation: CASSQAGGYEQYF. Supplemented by reference TRBV9 and TRBJ2-7, the full variable domain reads DSGVTQTPKHLITATGQRVTLRCSPRSGDLSVYWYQQSLDQGLQFLIQYYNGEERAKGNILERFSAQQFPDLHSELNLSSLELGDSALYFCASSQAGGYEQYFGPGTRLTVT.

The chain links TRBV9 to TRBJ2-3; D unclear. V was pared by 4 bases and J by 9 bases, with 9 bases between. The CDR3 extends over 11 amino acids. Per germline, CDR1 SGDLS and CDR2 YYNGEE. The CDR3 here is CASSPDTTQYF. DNA for the CDR3: TGTGCCAGCAGCCCCGACACCACGCAGTATTTT.

The V gene is TRBV7-2, the J gene TRBJ1-2; TRBD1 aligns across 8 bases. The CDR3 consists of 13 residues. J lost 6 bases, V lost 0 bases, and 0 bases had no gene match. The V gene's germline CDR1 is SGHTA and CDR2 FQGNSA. In nucleotides, the CDR3 is TGTGCCAGCAGCTTAGCGACAGGGGATGGCTACACCTTC. This gives the protein CASSLATGDGYTF.

The V and J genes are TRBV9 and TRBJ2-5, with 7 bases matching TRBD2. Germline CDR1 is SGDLS and CDR2 is YYNGEE. Trimming took 0 bases from V and 1 from J; bases not matched to a gene: 6. This CDR3 comprises 16 residues. For the CDR3, the DNA is TGTGCCAGCAGCGTAGGAAGCGGGACTTCCCAAGAGACCCAGTACTTC. This translates into CASSVGSGTSQETQYF.

This clone came up a few times. The rearrangement links TRBV5-6 to TRBJ1-3; D is unresolved. V lost 4 bases and J lost 3, with 14 bases in between. The CDR3 sequence is 15 residues long. Germline V CDR1 and CDR2: SGHDT, YYEEEE. DNA of the CDR3: TGTGCCAGCAGCCTTGACTCGCGCTATGGAAACACCATATATTTT. Translated: CASSLDSRYGNTIYF.

The V call is TRBV30, the J call TRBJ1-1; tentative D call: TRBD1 (5 bases). This CDR3 contains 14 residues. Germline loops: CDR1 GTSNPN, CDR2 SVGIG (reference sequence). Trimming removed 7 bases from V and 5 bases from J, with 20 bases in between. The CDR3 coding sequence is TGTGCCTTAAATCCGGGACTCCGGGGGACTGAAGCTTTCTTT. As protein: CALNPGLRGTEAFF.

The rearrangement uses TRBV7-9 and TRBJ1-2; 9 nucleotides align to TRBD1. Germline CDR1 and CDR2: SEHNR and FQNEAQ (reference sequence). V trimming: 5 bases; J trimming: 1 base; junction bases outside the gene matches: 11. The CDR3 totals 17 residues. CDR3 loop: CASSPTGTGRGNYGYTF. CDR3 DNA: TGTGCCAGCAGCCCAACCGGGACAGGGCGCGGTAACTATGGCTACACCTTC.

The chain carries TRBV21-1 and TRBJ1-6; the D call in the table, TRBD1, was not verified against the DNA. TRBV21-1 is annotated as a pseudogene. The CDR3 has 16 residues. CDR3 amino acids: CASSTPAGLGNSPLHF. DNA of the CDR3: TGTGCCAGCAGCACCCCGGCAGGGTTAGGTAATTCACCCCTCCACTTT.

This clone has just one count. This chain uses TRBV6-5 with TRBJ1-2; perhaps TRBD1 as D (5 bases). This CDR3 has 13 residues. CDR1 and CDR2 (germline): MNHEY, SVGAGI. Trimming pared 6 bases from V and 1 base from J, leaving 9 bases between. The CDR3 nucleotides read TGTGCCAGCAGGCCGGGACTTAACTATGGCTACACCTTC. Translated: CASRPGLNYGYTF.

The chain combines TRBV19 with TRBJ2-3, with 7 positions matching TRBD2. Germline CDR1 LNHDA, CDR2 SQIVND (reference sequence). V shed 2 bases, J shed 3 bases, and the junction held 11 bases outside the gene matches. The CDR3 is 17 residues long. CDR3 in amino acids: CASSISGTSPGTDTQYF. CDR3 nucleotides: TGTGCCAGTAGTATAAGCGGGACCTCTCCCGGGACAGATACGCAGTATTTT.

This clone was found once. A junction boundary mismatches the germline segment, possibly from a read error. The chain is built from TRBV19 and TRBJ2-1; 12 positions agree with TRBD2. This CDR3 region has 17 residues. Germline V gene data show CDR1 as LNHDA and CDR2 as SQIVND (reference sequence). This chain's CDR3 is CASSTTRGLAGGLPLLF. DNA of the CDR3: TGTGCCAGTAGTACAACCCGGGGGCTAGCGGGAGGGCTCCCCCTGCTCTTC. The entire variable domain, with the rest obtained from reference TRBV19 and TRBJ2-1, is as follows: DGGITQSPKYLFRKEGQNVTLSCEQNLNHDAMYWYRQDPGQGLRLIYYSQIVNDFQKGDIAEGYSVSREKKESFPLTVTSAQKNPTAFYLCASSTTRGLAGGLPLLFGPGTRLTVL.

In this sample, this clone turned up a few times. This rearrangement joins TRBV7-9 to TRBJ2-5; the match to TRBD1 covers 7 bases. The CDR3 runs 13 residues. Germline CDR1 reads SEHNR; CDR2 reads FQNEAQ (reference sequence). V lost 4 bases to trimming and J lost 6 bases; unmatched junction nucleotides: 5. The CDR3 spells CASSSDREQTQYF. The CDR3 DNA reads TGTGCCAGCAGCTCCGACAGGGAACAGACCCAGTACTTC.